Here is one TCR beta chain with its context. After removal of 0 bases from V and 4 bases from J, the junction contained 1 base not matched to a gene. Germline CDR1 reads SGDLS; CDR2 reads YYNGEE. The CDR3 length is 14 residues. This record comes from a study of blood T cell repertoires in COVID-19. Assay: immunoSEQ multiplex PCR; the TCRdb copy retains only in-frame clones and omits some. Of roughly 190,000 clones listed, approximately 80% are singletons. The source material was peripheral blood. This chain links TRBV9 with TRBJ2-1; 7 positions agree with TRBD2. This sequence was found in a woman between 35 and 50 years old with COVID-19, enrolled during active disease. The CDR3 sequence is CASSVGSGYNEQFF. CDR3 DNA: TGTGCCAGCAGCGTAGGTAGCGGGTACAATGAGCAGTTCTTC.